This TCR beta chain was sequenced during a study of yellow fever vaccine responses in identical twins. A word on this clonotype: Its antigen is not identified.

The study's findings and limits: As reported, the vaccine T cell response of twins seemed partly convergent and partly personalized.

One entry per CDR3 protein, called by TCRdb with MiXCR from the RT-PCR reads. The data show about 18,000 distinct CDR3 sequences, with under 80% seen just once and 7% to 8% held by the top ten. The CDR3 is 14 residues long. The V gene lost 7 bases and the J gene lost 4 bases, with 15 bases spanning the gap. Germline V lookup: CDR1 KGHDR, CDR2 SFDVKD. This material consisted of T cells from blood (PBMCs), unsorted or a sorted subset (not recorded which), taken before or after yellow fever vaccination (not recorded which). The source of this sequence is a woman between 18 and 29 years old who received the yellow fever vaccine. The chain has TRBV24-1 and TRBJ1-1; D uncertain. As DNA, the CDR3 is TGTGCCACCAGATCTCCCCCTCCCAGCACTGAAGCTTTCTTT. Translation: CATRSPPPSTEAFF.